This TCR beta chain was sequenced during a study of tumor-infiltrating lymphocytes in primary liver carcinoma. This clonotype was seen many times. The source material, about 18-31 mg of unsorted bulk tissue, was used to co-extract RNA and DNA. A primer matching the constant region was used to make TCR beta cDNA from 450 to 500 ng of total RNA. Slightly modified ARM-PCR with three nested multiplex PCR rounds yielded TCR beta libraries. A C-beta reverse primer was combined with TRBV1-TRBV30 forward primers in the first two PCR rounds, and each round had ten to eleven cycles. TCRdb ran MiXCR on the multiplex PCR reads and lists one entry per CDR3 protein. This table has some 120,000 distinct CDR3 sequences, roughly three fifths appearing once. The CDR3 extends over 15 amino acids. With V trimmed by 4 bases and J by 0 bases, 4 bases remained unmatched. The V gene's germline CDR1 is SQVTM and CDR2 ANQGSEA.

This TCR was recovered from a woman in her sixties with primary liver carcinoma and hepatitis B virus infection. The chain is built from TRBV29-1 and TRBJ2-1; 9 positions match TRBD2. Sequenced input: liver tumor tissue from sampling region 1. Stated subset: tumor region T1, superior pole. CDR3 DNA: TGCAGCGTTGTGGGCGGGAGGGGCTCCTACAATGAGCAGTTCTTC. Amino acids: CSVVGGRGSYNEQFF.